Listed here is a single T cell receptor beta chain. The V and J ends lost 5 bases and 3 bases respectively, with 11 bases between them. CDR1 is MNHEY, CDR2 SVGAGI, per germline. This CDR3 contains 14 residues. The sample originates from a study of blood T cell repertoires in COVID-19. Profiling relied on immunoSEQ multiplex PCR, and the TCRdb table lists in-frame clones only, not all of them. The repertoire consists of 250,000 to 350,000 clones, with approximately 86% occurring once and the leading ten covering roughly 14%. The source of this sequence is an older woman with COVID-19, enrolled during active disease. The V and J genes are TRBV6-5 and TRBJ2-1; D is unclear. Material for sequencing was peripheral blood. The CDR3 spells CASSRGYGYNEQFF. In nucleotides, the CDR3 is TGTGCCAGCAGTAGAGGCTATGGCTACAATGAGCAGTTCTTC.